Reported below is one TCR beta chain. TCRdb keeps only in-frame clones here, not all; method: immunoSEQ multiplex PCR. This table holds some 70,000 clones, around 89% found once. The CDR3 is made up of 15 amino acids. Trimming took 1 base from V and 0 from J, leaving 8 bases between them. Germline V lookup: CDR1 SGHAT, CDR2 FQNNGV. The data were obtained in a study of cytomegalovirus exposure and HLA in healthy donors. This TCR derives from a woman aged 18 to 35 in good health and CMV-seronegative. J is TRBJ2-3 and V is TRBV11-2; D is possibly TRBD1 (6 bases). Sequenced: PBMCs. The CDR3 loop is CASSLVGHSTDTQYF. For the CDR3, the DNA is TGTGCCAGCAGCTTAGTGGGACACAGCACAGATACGCAGTATTTT. Supplemented by reference TRBV11-2 and TRBJ2-3, the full variable domain reads EAGVAQSPRYKIIEKRQSVAFWCNPISGHATLYWYQQILGQGPKLLIQFQNNGVVDDSQLPKDRFSAERLKGVDSTLKIQPAKLEDSAVYLCASSLVGHSTDTQYFGPGTRLTVL.